Sequencing of this T cell receptor (beta chain) was carried out in a study of identical twins. Ten or more counts support this clonotype. Its antigen is still unknown. CDR1 and CDR2 (germline): SQVTM, ANQGSEA. This CDR3 has 12 residues. Trimming took off 4 bases at V and 3 bases at J, with 9 bases between the two ends. Points from the study as a whole: Within twin pairs, the out-of-frame alpha sequences they shared showed excess low generation probability. Zero-insertion analyses could be partly confounded by invariant MAIT and iNKT cells.

TCRdb re-called the 5' RACE reads with MiXCR, one entry per CDR3 protein. This table has about 500,000 distinct CDR3 sequences, roughly an eighth appearing once. These same records also appear under a second study, on yellow fever vaccine responses in identical twins.

The genes are TRBV29-1 and TRBJ2-5; D is unclear. The clonotype comes from a woman between 18 and 30 years old in good health. Sequenced: CD4+ T cells sorted from blood. The CDR3 DNA reads as TGCAGCGTTGCTAGTGGGGAAGAGACCCAGTACTTC. Translating gives CSVASGEETQYF.